This T cell receptor beta chain emerged from a study of PD-L1 blockade in urothelial cancer. Per the germline V gene, CDR1 is SGHAT and CDR2 is FQNNGV. V lost 1 base and J lost 6, with 10 bases in between. The length of the CDR3 is 14 residues. The repertoire was sequenced with immunoSEQ multiplex PCR; TCRdb's copy has only in-frame clones and lacks some. Among about 74,000 clones listed, less than 90% were seen once. J is TRBJ2-1 and V is TRBV11-2; D might be TRBD2 (5 bases). The sequencing here drew on PBMCs, taken around atezolizumab (anti-PD-L1) treatment. This receptor was identified in a man between 65 and 79 years old with urothelial cancer. CDR3 protein: CASSLVQGSNEQFF. The CDR3 nucleotides read TGTGCCAGCAGCTTAGTTCAAGGGAGCAATGAGCAGTTCTTC.